These 4 T cell receptor beta chains originate from one sample sequenced in a study of blood T cell repertoires in COVID-19. TCRdb's copy holds only in-frame clones and misses some; the assay was immunoSEQ multiplex PCR. The data show around 76,000 clones, around 91% seen once. Input material: peripheral blood. These receptor sequences come from a human donor in a cohort sampled during active COVID-19.

Concerning this clone: Relative to the germline gene, one junction end is altered; a read error may explain this. The chain joins TRBV5-4 to TRBJ1-4; D uncertain. The CDR3 runs to 11 residues. The germline V gene has CDR1 SGHNT and CDR2 YYREEE (reference sequence). The CDR3 sequence is CASSLFQASPF. In DNA, the CDR3 is TGTGCCAGCAGCTTGTTTCAGGCCAGTCCTTTT.

This chain links TRBV3-1 (or the pseudogene TRBV3-2) with TRBJ1-1; a weak D match, TRBD1 (6 bases). Trimming removed 2 bases from V and 10 bases from J, with 8 bases in between. This CDR3 contains 11 residues. Germline V CDR1 and CDR2: LGHDT, YNNKEL (reference sequence). Here the CDR3 reads CASSQTGLAFF. CDR3 bases: TGTGCCAGCAGCCAAACAGGGTTAGCTTTCTTT.

V gene TRBV18 combines with J gene TRBJ2-5; possibly TRBD2 for D (6 bases). The CDR3 length is 15 residues. Germline V lookup: CDR1 KGHSH, CDR2 LQKENI. V lost 6 bases and J lost 5, with 19 bases in between. The CDR3 sequence: CASSPQGGGAETQYF. In nucleotides, the CDR3 is TGTGCCAGCTCCCCTCAAGGCGGCGGGGCGGAGACCCAGTACTTC.

The gene calls are TRBV27 and TRBJ2-2; D unresolved. Germline-derived CDR1 and CDR2 are MNHEY and SMNVEV (reference sequence). This CDR3 has 12 residues. V lost 6 bases and J lost 5, with 7 bases in between. The DNA of the CDR3 is TGTGCCAGCAGGGAGCGAACCGGGGAGCTGTTTTTT. Protein sequence: CASRERTGELFF.